The T cell receptor beta chain described here comes from a study of response to subunit inactivated influenza vaccine. MiXCR, applied by TCRdb to the RT-PCR reads, yields one record per CDR3 protein. This table holds approximately 730,000 distinct CDR3 sequences, around 14% found once. This CDR3 has 14 amino acids. V lost 4 bases, J lost 15 bases, and 7 bases stayed unmatched. In germline, CDR1 is SGHAT, CDR2 FQNNGV. Study observations and caveats: The authors put forward the suggestion that each seasonal influenza vaccination may bring in only a limited number of new T cells.

Concerning this clonotype itself: The antigen is undetermined.

The rearrangement links TRBV11-2 to TRBJ2-1, with 15 bases that match TRBD2. The receptor's source is a man aged 45-60 years who received an inactivated influenza vaccine. The input for sequencing was PBMCs from blood, taken roughly 2 weeks before vaccination. The CDR3 loop is CASSSGLAGGSRFF. In DNA form, the CDR3 reads TGTGCCAGCAGCTCGGGACTAGCGGGAGGATCCCGGTTCTTC.